The 30 T cell receptor beta chains given below trace back to one sample, sequenced in a study of human T cells and chemical hapten exposure. Unique molecular identifiers were attached to individual cDNA molecules during library preparation. MiXCR, applied by TCRdb to the reads, yields one record per CDR3 protein. The sample includes 120,000 or so distinct CDR3 sequences, around 9% seen only once; the top ten take 1.4%. Whole blood that had not been fractionated was the source of extracted total RNA. Sample: whole blood. These receptors were collected from a human donor in good health. Some clones in this sample may be carry-over from other donors' samples.

This clonotype was counted ten times or more. This rearrangement joins TRBV28 to TRBJ2-7, with a weak D call TRBD1 (6 bases). The CDR3 is made up of 18 amino acids. The V gene lost 6 bases and the J gene lost 2 bases, with 26 bases spanning the gap. CDR1 is MDHEN and CDR2 is SYDVKM in the germline V gene. The DNA for the CDR3 is TGTGCCAGCAGCAAAGAACCTTCCTTGGGACAATCCCCCTACGAGCAGTACTTC. Encoded protein: CASSKEPSLGQSPYEQYF.

Only a few counts were recorded for this clonotype. V and J are TRBV9 and TRBJ2-3; D remains ambiguous. The CDR3 totals 12 residues. From germline, CDR1 is SGDLS and CDR2 YYNGEE. The V gene lost 3 bases and the J gene lost 5 bases, with 7 bases spanning the gap. The CDR3 DNA follows: TGTGCCAGCAGCGCGGCGAGAGATACGCAGTATTTT. Translated, it gives CASSAARDTQYF.

In nucleotides, the CDR3 is TGCAGTGCTATAACAGCGGGGAACACAGATACGCAGTATTTT. As protein: CSAITAGNTDTQYF. The rearrangement joins TRBV20-1 to TRBJ2-3, with 7 bases that match TRBD2. The CDR3 extends over 14 amino acids. In germline, CDR1 is DFQATT, CDR2 SNEGSKA (reference sequence). The junction had 6 bases not matched to a gene; V was cut back by 4 bases and J by 2 bases.

Worth noting for this clonotype: This may be a read error, as it is one base from a much larger clone. The chain links TRBV12-3 or TRBV12-4 to TRBJ1-2; TRBD1 agrees at 8 bases. The CDR3 runs 14 residues. For the CDR3, the DNA is TGTGCCAGCAGTTCGGACAGGGTGGCCTATGGCCACACCTTC. This codes for CASSSDRVAYGHTF.

The sample holds a few counts of this clonotype. The V call is TRBV7-9, the J call TRBJ2-2; 9 bases are shared with TRBD2. Trimming cost V 5 bases and J 5 bases; bases outside gene matches: 9. The CDR3 extends over 16 amino acids. Germline values: CDR1 SEHNR, CDR2 FQNEAQ (reference sequence). CDR3: CASSPRLADVTGELFF. CDR3 sequence (DNA): TGTGCCAGCAGCCCTCGACTAGCGGATGTTACCGGGGAGCTGTTTTTT.

This clonotype has only a few counts. The chain combines TRBV7-8 with TRBJ1-1; no reliable D call. The CDR3 has 15 residues. The V end was cut by 3 bases, the J end by 4 bases, with 15 bases between. The germline gives CDR1 SGHVS, CDR2 FQNEAQ. DNA of the CDR3: TGTGCCAGCAGCTTGGGGTCTGGGGTGACCACTGAAGCTTTCTTT. It translates to CASSLGSGVTTEAFF.

In this sample, this clonotype turned up many times. The chain employs TRBV5-1 and TRBJ2-4; the D is unclear. Germline values: CDR1 SGHRS, CDR2 YFSETQ. V was clipped by 2 bases and J by 2 bases, with 5 bases between them. This CDR3 comprises 13 residues. CDR3 nucleotides: TGCGCCAGCAGCTTCAGTTCCAAAAACATTCAGTACTTC. It specifies CASSFSSKNIQYF.

This clonotype was seen more than once but under ten times. The rearrangement links TRBV29-1 to TRBJ1-5; D unclear. The CDR3 spans 12 residues. Germline CDR1 SQVTM, CDR2 ANQGSEA. The V end lost 4 bases, the J end lost 3 bases, and 7 bases lay between the germline ends. CDR3 nucleotides: TGCAGCGTTGGGGGATACAATCAGCCCCAGCATTTT. Protein: CSVGGYNQPQHF. Complete variable domain (other parts from reference TRBV29-1 and TRBJ1-5): SAVISQKPSRDICQRGTSLTIQCQVDSQVTMMFWYRQQPGQSLTLIATANQGSEATYESGFVIDKFPISRPNLTFSTLTVSNMSPEDSSIYLCSVGGYNQPQHFGDGTRLSIL.

The chain carries TRBV10-3 and TRBJ2-7; 9 nucleotides match TRBD2. CDR1 is ENHRY, CDR2 SYGVKD, per germline. The CDR3 consists of 17 residues. Trimming took 3 bases from V and 0 from J; bases not matched to a gene: 9. Here the CDR3 DNA reads TGTGCCATCAGTGAAGCTAGCGGGAAATCTTCCTCCTACGAGCAGTACTTC. This encodes CAISEASGKSSSYEQYF.

This clonotype was seen more than once but under ten times. The rearrangement uses TRBV4-1 and TRBJ2-1; 13 bases are shared with TRBD2. This CDR3 has 18 amino acids. Germline CDR1 and CDR2: MGHRA and YSYEKL. Germline trimming cut 0 bases from V and 7 bases from J; bases unmatched to any gene: 9. DNA of the CDR3: TGCGCCAGCAGCCAAGAGCGCACTAGCGGGAGGGTGGGGAATGAGCAGTTCTTC. This gives the protein CASSQERTSGRVGNEQFF.

V is TRBV4-2 and J is TRBJ2-7, with D perhaps matching TRBD1 or TRBD2 (5 bases each). V lost 3 bases to trimming and J lost 2 bases, with 14 bases between them. The length of the CDR3 is 15 residues. Germline CDR1 LGHNA, CDR2 YNFKEQ. The CDR3 DNA follows: TGTGCCAGCAGCCACGGATCCCAGGGAGCCTACGAGCAGTACTTC. Translation: CASSHGSQGAYEQYF.

Concerning this clonotype: It may be a read error: a sequence one base away is much more abundant. V usage is TRBV20-1 and J usage is TRBJ2-7; TRBD1 is a possible D gene (7 bases). Germline V gene lookup returns CDR1 DFQATT and CDR2 SNEGSKA (reference sequence). The CDR3 has 12 amino acids. V lost 8 bases to trimming and J lost 6 bases, with 17 bases between them. The CDR3 protein is CSSRRQGGEQYF. CDR3 bases: TGCAGTAGTCGGCGGCAGGGGGGCGAGCAGTACTTC.

This clonotype was counted a few times. This chain links TRBV30 with TRBJ2-1; a possible D gene is TRBD2 (6 bases). Per the germline V gene, CDR1 is GTSNPN and CDR2 is SVGIG (reference sequence). The V end was cut by 4 bases, the J end by 10 bases, with 11 bases between. The CDR3 is 11 residues long. The CDR3 sequence is CAWMEGYEQFF. The DNA of the CDR3 is TGTGCCTGGATGGAGGGGTACGAGCAGTTCTTC.

Details on this clonotype: A much more abundant neighbour one base away suggests this may be a read error. The chain is built from TRBV13 and TRBJ1-6, with D possibly TRBD1 on 6 matching bases. There are 16 residues in the CDR3. CDR1 PRHDT and CDR2 FYEKMQ come from the germline V gene (reference sequence). CDR3 bases: TGTGCCAGCAGCCCCGCACAGGGTCGGTGGAATTCACCCCTCCGCTTT. As protein: CASSPAQGRWNSPLRF.

The rearrangement uses TRBV5-1 and TRBJ2-5, with D perhaps matching TRBD2 (5 bases). V was shortened by 0 bases and J by 5 bases, with 11 bases between the two germline ends. The CDR3 runs to 14 residues. Germline values: CDR1 SGHRS, CDR2 YFSETQ. The CDR3 region has the DNA TGCGCCAGCAGCTTGGTCGAGGGTTATGAGACCCAGTACTTC. Translated, it gives CASSLVEGYETQYF. The full variable domain, its missing parts supplied by reference TRBV5-1 and TRBJ2-5, is KAGVTQTPRYLIKTRGQQVTLSCSPISGHRSVSWYQQTPGQGLQFLFEYFSETQRNKGNFPGRFSGRQFSNSRSEMNVSTLELGDSALYLCASSLVEGYETQYFGPGTRLLVL.

The sample holds many counts of this clonotype. The chain carries TRBV20-1 and TRBJ1-1, with D uncertain. Trimming removed 4 bases at V and 0 bases at J, with 12 bases between. This CDR3 comprises 14 residues. Germline loops: CDR1 DFQATT, CDR2 SNEGSKA (reference sequence). The CDR3: CSAIPRRLNTEAFF. The CDR3 DNA follows: TGCAGTGCTATTCCTCGGCGGTTGAACACTGAAGCTTTCTTT.

This chain uses TRBV7-9 with TRBJ2-2, with D possibly TRBD2 on 5 matching bases. Looked up from germline, CDR1 is SEHNR and CDR2 is FQNEAQ (reference sequence). The CDR3 is 15 residues long. V lost 7 bases and J 1 base, leaving 13 bases between the germline ends. For the CDR3, the DNA is TGTGCCAGCATCCGAACTCGGGGGAACACCGGGGAGCTGTTTTTT. It codes for CASIRTRGNTGELFF. The full variable domain, in which reference TRBV7-9 and TRBJ2-2 provide the parts outside the CDR3, is DTGVSQNPRHKITKRGQNVTFRCDPISEHNRLYWYRQTLGQGPEFLTYFQNEAQLEKSRLLSDRFSAERPKGSFSTLEIQRTEQGDSAMYLCASIRTRGNTGELFFGEGSRLTVL.

This clonotype was recorded at least ten times. The chain carries TRBV20-1 and TRBJ2-7; no clear D. V lost 4 bases, J lost 7 bases, and 11 bases lay in between. CDR1 DFQATT and CDR2 SNEGSKA come from the germline V gene (reference sequence). This CDR3 is 11 amino acids long. CDR3 nucleotides: TGCAGTGCTAAATTAGCCCAGGAGCAGTACTTC. It translates to CSAKLAQEQYF.

J is TRBJ2-5 and V is TRBV19; unclear D gene. Germline V CDR1 and CDR2: LNHDA, SQIVND (reference sequence). V was shortened by 4 bases and J by 1 base, with 13 bases between the two germline ends. CDR3 length: 15 residues. The CDR3 region has the DNA TGTGCCAGTAGTACCCCCCGGGCAGGCCAAGAGACCCAGTACTTC. It specifies CASSTPRAGQETQYF.

The V gene is TRBV12-3 or TRBV12-4, the J gene TRBJ1-2; 8 nucleotides agree with TRBD1. V trimming: 1 base; J trimming: 6 bases; junction bases outside the gene matches: 10. The CDR3 totals 16 residues. CDR3 in amino acids: CASSLGWRQGADGYTF. The CDR3, as DNA: TGTGCCAGCAGTTTAGGATGGCGTCAGGGGGCGGATGGCTACACCTTC.

This clonotype occurred a few times. The rearrangement links TRBV6-2 or TRBV6-3 to TRBJ1-2; 7 bases are shared with TRBD1. V lost 4 bases to trimming and J lost 7 bases; unmatched junction nucleotides: 6. This CDR3 is built from 13 residues. The germline V gene encodes CDR1 MNHEY and CDR2 SVGEGT. The CDR3 region is CASSWSTGPGYTF. The CDR3 DNA is TGTGCCAGCAGTTGGTCGACAGGGCCTGGCTACACCTTC.

Note on this clonotype: The CDR3 ends on some other residue instead of the conserved phenylalanine or tryptophan, so this is likely a read error. The rearrangement uses TRBV11-2 and TRBJ1-2; TRBD1 agrees at 9 bases. The CDR3 covers 15 residues. V was clipped by 8 bases and J by 6 bases; unmatched bases: 13. Per the germline V gene, CDR1 is SGHAT and CDR2 is FQNNGV. The CDR3 region has the DNA TGTGCCAGCCACTCTCGCCGGGACAGGGAGGATGGCTACACCCTC. Its protein is CASHSRRDREDGYTL.

This chain uses TRBV19 with TRBJ2-7; 13 bases are shared with TRBD2. Unmatched junction bases numbered 3, after V lost 4 bases and J lost 3 bases. The CDR3 has 15 amino acids. Germline values: CDR1 LNHDA, CDR2 SQIVND (reference sequence). The CDR3 reads CASSTGLAGNYEQYF. CDR3 nucleotides: TGTGCCAGTAGTACGGGACTAGCGGGAAACTACGAGCAGTACTTC.

This clonotype was detected ten times or more. The chain combines TRBV12-3 or TRBV12-4 with TRBJ2-7; 7 nucleotides agree with TRBD2. The CDR3 has 14 amino acids. The junction had 8 bases not matched to a gene; V was cut back by 9 bases and J by 0 bases. The CDR3 spells CASQRGGFSYEQYF. CDR3 bases: TGTGCCAGTCAGCGGGGAGGATTCTCCTACGAGCAGTACTTC.

The V gene is TRBV27, the J gene TRBJ1-3; maybe TRBD1 (6 bases). The CDR3 has 16 residues. V was pared by 5 bases and J by 0 bases, with 14 bases between. Germline V gene sequence: CDR1 MNHEY, CDR2 SMNVEV (reference sequence). The CDR3 loop reads CASSPTGSLSGNTIYF. As DNA, the CDR3 is TGTGCCAGCAGTCCGACAGGTTCCCTCTCTGGAAACACCATATATTTT.

This clonotype was seen a few times. The chain is built from TRBV12-5 and TRBJ2-4, with D maybe TRBD1 (5 bases). V shed 4 bases and J shed 2 bases, with 12 bases lying between them. CDR3 length: 15 residues. The germline V gene has CDR1 LGHNT and CDR2 FRNRAP. CDR3 nucleotides: TGTGCTAGTGGTTCCGACAGTATTCCCAAAAACATTCAGTACTTC. This gives the protein CASGSDSIPKNIQYF. The whole variable domain, filled in from reference TRBV12-5 and TRBJ2-4, reads DARVTQTPRHKVTEMGQEVTMRCQPILGHNTVFWYRQTMMQGLELLAYFRNRAPLDDSGMPKDRFSAEMPDATLATLKIQPSEPRDSAVYFCASGSDSIPKNIQYFGAGTRLSVL.

The table lists this clonotype with many counts. The chain couples TRBV20-1 to TRBJ2-7; D call uncertain. The CDR3 sequence is 13 residues long. Deletions cut 3 bases from V and 2 bases from J, with 11 bases between. Germline lookup yields CDR1 DFQATT and CDR2 SNEGSKA (reference sequence). CDR3 residues: CSARATIAYEQYF. DNA for the CDR3: TGCAGTGCTAGGGCCACAATCGCCTACGAGCAGTACTTC.

This clonotype was counted ten times or more. The chain uses TRBV6-1 and TRBJ1-1; D call uncertain. Trimming cost V 2 bases and J 5 bases, with 9 bases left between them. The CDR3 length is 13 residues. Germline V CDR1 and CDR2: MNHNS, SASEGT. DNA for the CDR3: TGTGCCAGCAGTGAAAGAATGGGAACTGAAGCTTTCTTT. Translation gives CASSERMGTEAFF.

In regard to this clonotype: A single base separates this from a much larger clone, so it may be a read error. The V gene is TRBV2, the J gene TRBJ1-3; D gene ambiguous. Germline V gene sequence: CDR1 SNHLY, CDR2 FYNNEI. V lost 8 bases and J lost 0, with 8 bases in between. This CDR3 has 13 amino acids. The CDR3 loop reads CASWNSSGNTIYF. Written as DNA, the CDR3 is TGTGCCAGCTGGAACAGCTCTGGAAACACCATATATTTT.

This clonotype was seen repeatedly, ten times or more. The rearrangement links TRBV12-3 or TRBV12-4 to TRBJ2-3; no clear D. This CDR3 contains 14 residues. The V end lost 3 bases, the J end lost 0 bases, and 7 bases lay between the germline ends. CDR3 DNA: TGTGCCAGCAGTTTTACTATTAGCACAGATACGCAGTATTTT. This gives the protein CASSFTISTDTQYF.